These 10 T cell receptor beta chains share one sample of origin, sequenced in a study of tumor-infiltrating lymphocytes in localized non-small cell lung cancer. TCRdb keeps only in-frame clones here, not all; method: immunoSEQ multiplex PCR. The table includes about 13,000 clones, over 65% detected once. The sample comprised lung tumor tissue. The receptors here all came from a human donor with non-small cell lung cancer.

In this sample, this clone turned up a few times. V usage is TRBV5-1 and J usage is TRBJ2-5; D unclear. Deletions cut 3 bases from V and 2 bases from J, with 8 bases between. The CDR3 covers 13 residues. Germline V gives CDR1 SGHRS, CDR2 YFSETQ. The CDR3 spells CASSSEFQETQYF. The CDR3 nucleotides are TGCGCCAGCAGCTCGGAATTTCAAGAGACCCAGTACTTC.

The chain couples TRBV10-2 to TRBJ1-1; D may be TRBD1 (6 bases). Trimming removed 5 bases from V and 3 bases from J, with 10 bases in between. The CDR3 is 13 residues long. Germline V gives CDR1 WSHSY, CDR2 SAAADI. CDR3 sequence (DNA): TGCGCCAGCAGTCAGACAGGAGACACTGAAGCTTTCTTT. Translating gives CASSQTGDTEAFF.

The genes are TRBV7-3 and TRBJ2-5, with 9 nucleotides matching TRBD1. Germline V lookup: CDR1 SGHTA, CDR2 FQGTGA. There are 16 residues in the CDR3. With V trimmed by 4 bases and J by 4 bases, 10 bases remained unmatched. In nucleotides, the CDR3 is TGTGCCAGCAGCTCACCCTCCGGGACAGGGAGAGAGACCCAGTACTTC. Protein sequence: CASSSPSGTGRETQYF. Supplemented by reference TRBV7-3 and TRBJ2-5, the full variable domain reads GAGVSQTPSNKVTEKGKYVELRCDPISGHTALYWYRQSLGQGPEFLIYFQGTGAADDSGLPNDRFFAVRPEGSVSTLKIQRTERGDSAVYLCASSSPSGTGRETQYFGPGTRLLVL.

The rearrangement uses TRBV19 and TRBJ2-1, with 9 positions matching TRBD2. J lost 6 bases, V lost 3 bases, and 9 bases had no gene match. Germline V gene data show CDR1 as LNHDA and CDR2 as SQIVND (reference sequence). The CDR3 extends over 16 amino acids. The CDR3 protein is CASSMVRLAGSNEQFF. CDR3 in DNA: TGTGCCAGTAGTATGGTTCGGCTAGCGGGGTCCAATGAGCAGTTCTTC.

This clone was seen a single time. The CDR3 spells CASSLVPPPQGEQYF. CDR3 coding DNA: TGCGCCAGCAGCTTGGTGCCACCGCCTCAAGGCGAGCAGTACTTC. The V and J genes are TRBV5-1 and TRBJ2-7; no definite D call. This CDR3 region has 15 residues. Trimming shortened V by 0 bases and J by 6 bases, and 16 bases separated the two germline ends. The V gene's germline CDR1 is SGHRS and CDR2 YFSETQ.

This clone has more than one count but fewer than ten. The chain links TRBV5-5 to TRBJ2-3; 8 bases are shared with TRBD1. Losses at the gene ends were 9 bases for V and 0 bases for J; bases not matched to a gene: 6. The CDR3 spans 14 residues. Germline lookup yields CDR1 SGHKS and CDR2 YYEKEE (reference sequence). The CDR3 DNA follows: TGTGCCACGGGACAGGTTTCTAGCACAGATACGCAGTATTTT. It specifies CATGQVSSTDTQYF.

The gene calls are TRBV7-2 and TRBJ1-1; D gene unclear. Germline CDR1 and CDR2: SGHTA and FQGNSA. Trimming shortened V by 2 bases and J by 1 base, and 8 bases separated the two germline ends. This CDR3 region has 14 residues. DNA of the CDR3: TGTGCCAGCAGCTTATTACAGCGGAACACTGAAGCTTTCTTT. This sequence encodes CASSLLQRNTEAFF.

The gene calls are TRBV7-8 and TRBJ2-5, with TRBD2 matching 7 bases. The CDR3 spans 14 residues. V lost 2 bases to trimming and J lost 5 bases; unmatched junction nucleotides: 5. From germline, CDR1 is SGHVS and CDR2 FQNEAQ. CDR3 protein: CASSLNAGGETQYF. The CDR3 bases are TGTGCCAGCAGCTTAAACGCCGGGGGGGAGACCCAGTACTTC.

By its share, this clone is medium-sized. The CDR3 spells CASQPTGSGYEQYF. The CDR3 bases are TGTGCCAGCCAACCGACAGGGAGTGGTTACGAGCAGTACTTC. V usage is TRBV10-3 and J usage is TRBJ2-7, with 7 bases aligning to TRBD1. Unmatched junction bases numbered 13, after V lost 10 bases and J lost 4 bases. The CDR3 covers 14 residues. CDR1 is ENHRY and CDR2 is SYGVKD in the germline V gene.

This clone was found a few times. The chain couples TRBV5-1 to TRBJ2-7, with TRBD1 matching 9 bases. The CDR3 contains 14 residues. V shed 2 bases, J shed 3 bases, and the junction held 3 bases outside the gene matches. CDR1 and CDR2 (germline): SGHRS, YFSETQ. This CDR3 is CASSLGTGLYEQYF. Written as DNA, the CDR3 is TGCGCCAGCAGCTTAGGGACAGGGCTCTACGAGCAGTACTTC. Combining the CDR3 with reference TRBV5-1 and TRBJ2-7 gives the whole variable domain KAGVTQTPRYLIKTRGQQVTLSCSPISGHRSVSWYQQTPGQGLQFLFEYFSETQRNKGNFPGRFSGRQFSNSRSEMNVSTLELGDSALYLCASSLGTGLYEQYFGPGTRLTVT.